The 18 T cell receptor beta chains in this list originate from one sample, sequenced in a study of T cells in women clearing cervical HPV infection. Measured with immunoSEQ multiplex PCR; TCRdb has only the in-frame clones, and not every one. The sample has about 46,000 clones; the top ten hold 35% to 45%. The sequenced sample was blood buffy coat. These receptors were collected from a woman between 18 and 70 years old with a cervical HPV16 infection that either progressed to CIN3+ or cleared (not recorded which).

Concerning this clone itself: The read terminates 3 residues before the CDR3 end, so the remaining end is supplied by the germline J gene. The chain links TRBV12-3 or TRBV12-4 to TRBJ2-1; 10 bases fit TRBD2. This CDR3 contains 17 residues. With 6 bases clipped from V and 0 bases from J, the junction kept 8 bases outside the gene matches. CDR3 in amino acids: CASRSLAGVSSYNEQFF. The DNA read from the CDR3 is TGTGCCAGCAGATCCCTAGCGGGGGTCAGCTCCTACAATGAG.

Concerning this clone: Sequencing ends 3 residues short of the CDR3 end; the germline J gene provides the rest. The rearrangement uses TRBV7-3 and TRBJ1-1; D remains unclear. The CDR3 loop spans 13 amino acids. The V end lost 4 bases, the J end lost 4 bases, and 10 bases lay between the germline ends. Germline V gives CDR1 SGHTA, CDR2 FQGTGA. The CDR3 region is CASSSPGVTEAFF. CDR3 DNA, as far as it was read: TGTGCCAGCAGCTCACCCGGGGTCACTGAA.

The CDR3 protein is CSARTSSHEQYF. Incomplete CDR3 DNA: TGCAGTGCTAGAACTAGTTCCCACGAG. J is TRBJ2-7 and V is TRBV20-1, with D possibly matching TRBD2 (5 bases). The read gets to within 3 residues of the CDR3 end, and the germline J gene fills in the rest. The germline V gene encodes CDR1 DFQATT and CDR2 SNEGSKA (reference sequence). The CDR3 covers 12 residues. The V end lost 2 bases, the J end lost 5 bases, and 10 bases lay between the germline ends.

In regard to this clone: The CDR3 is cut off 3 residues early in the read; its end comes from the germline J gene. This chain joins TRBV18 and TRBJ1-2; 9 bases are a match to TRBD1. CDR3 length equals 14 residues. CDR1 is KGHSH, CDR2 LQKENI, per germline. The part of the CDR3 DNA that was read is TGTGCCAGCTCACCAAAACAGGGGGCCTACGAC. It codes for CASSPKQGAYD. The whole CDR3 is CASSPKQGAYDYTF.

To note about this clone: The read terminates 3 residues ahead of where the CDR3 ends, so the germline J gene completes it. V and J are TRBV5-4 and TRBJ2-7; TRBD2 might be the D (7 bases). CDR1 is SGHNT, CDR2 YYREEE, per germline (reference sequence). Deletions cut 4 bases from V and 2 bases from J, with 13 bases between. This CDR3 is 14 amino acids long. CDR3 bases read: TGTGCCAGCAGCCAAGGGGGGGATACCTACGAG. Protein product: CASSQGGDTYE. The full CDR3 protein reads CASSQGGDTYEQYF. Variable domain in full (rest from reference TRBV5-4 and TRBJ2-7): ETGVTQSPTHLIKTRGQQVTLRCSSQSGHNTVSWYQQALGQGPQFIFQYYREEENGRGNFPPRFSGLQFPNYSSELNVNALELDDSALYLCASSQGGDTYEQYFGPGTRLTVT.

Comments on this clone: Read coverage stops 3 residues before the CDR3 terminus; the germline J gene supplies the remainder. The chain is built from TRBV6-2 or TRBV6-3 and TRBJ2-7, with 8 bases matching TRBD2. The CDR3 sequence is 14 residues long. Trimming cost V 4 bases and J 4 bases; bases outside gene matches: 6. The germline CDR1 and CDR2 sequences are MNHEY and SVGEGT. The part of the CDR3 DNA that was read is TGTGCCAGCAGTTTAGCGGGGTTCCTATACGAG. It specifies CASSLAGFLYE. The whole CDR3 protein is CASSLAGFLYEQYF.

Note on this clone: The read ends 3 residues early relative to the CDR3; the germline J gene fills the gap. The chain carries TRBV11-3 and TRBJ2-7, with 7 bases lining up with TRBD1. Germline values: CDR1 SGHNT, CDR2 YENEEA. The CDR3 length is 15 residues. V lost 3 bases and J lost 4; bases outside the gene matches: 9. CDR3 DNA, as far as it was read: TGTGCCAGCAGCTTCCGGGACAGTTTTATTTACGAG. Protein product: CASSFRDSFIYE. The whole CDR3 protein reads CASSFRDSFIYEQYF.

Notes on this clone: The CDR3 goes on 3 residues after the read ends, and that part is filled in from the germline J gene. The chain links TRBV7-8 to TRBJ2-5; D is perhaps TRBD2 (5 bases). The CDR3 sequence is 14 residues long. CDR1 SGHVS and CDR2 FQNEAQ come from the germline V gene. With 5 bases removed from V and 4 bases from J, the gap between germline ends came to 14 bases. CDR3 protein: CASSPVGRGETQYF. The CDR3 bases that were read are TGTGCCAGCAGCCCCGTCGGCCGGGGAGAGACC. The entire variable domain, with the rest obtained from reference TRBV7-8 and TRBJ2-5, is as follows: GAGVSQSPRYKVAKRGQDVALRCDPISGHVSLFWYQQALGQGPEFLTYFQNEAQLDKSGLPSDRFFAERPEGSVSTLKIQRTQQEDSAVYLCASSPVGRGETQYFGPGTRLLVL.

With regard to this clone: The read stops 3 residues short of the end of the CDR3; the missing end is completed from the germline J gene. This sequence joins TRBV2 and TRBJ2-3; D remains ambiguous. Germline V gene sequence: CDR1 SNHLY, CDR2 FYNNEI. Trimming stripped 4 bases from V and 6 bases from J, with 8 bases between. The CDR3 loop spans 12 amino acids. The CDR3 spells CASSGPGDTQYF. The DNA read from the CDR3 is TGTGCCAGCAGTGGTCCCGGGGATACG.

With respect to this clone: Sequencing ends 3 residues short of the CDR3 end; the germline J gene provides the rest. V usage is TRBV12-3 or TRBV12-4 and J usage is TRBJ2-7, with 8 bases identical to TRBD2. V was clipped by 0 bases and J by 2 bases; unmatched bases: 3. This CDR3 comprises 15 residues. CDR3 DNA (partial): TGTGCCAGCAGTTTAGCGCGTAGCGGGGCCTACGAG. Its protein is CASSLARSGAYE. The whole CDR3 region reads CASSLARSGAYEQYF.

To note about this clone: The read stops 3 residues short of the end of the CDR3; the missing end is completed from the germline J gene. J is TRBJ1-1 and V is TRBV7-9; TRBD1 might be the D (5 bases). The CDR3 has 12 residues. The ends were cut back, 4 bases at V and 7 bases at J, with 10 bases in the middle. The germline CDR1 and CDR2 sequences are SEHNR and FQNEAQ (reference sequence). CDR3 amino acids: CASSSTVHEAFF. The sequenced part of the CDR3 DNA is TGTGCCAGCAGCTCGACAGTCCATGAA.

As regards this clone: The read gets to within 3 residues of the CDR3 end, and the germline J gene fills in the rest. The V gene is TRBV7-3, the J gene TRBJ2-1; 10 bases match TRBD2. Germline V gives CDR1 SGHTA, CDR2 FQGTGA. V lost 5 bases, J lost 8 bases, and 12 bases stayed unmatched. The CDR3 has 16 amino acids. CDR3: CASSPTAGGLRYEQFF. The CDR3 bases that were read are TGTGCCAGCAGCCCAACAGCGGGAGGGCTACGGTATGAG.

CDR3 bases read: TGTGCCAGCAGCTACCGGGACATGGCATCACCG. Protein: CASSYRDMASP. In full, the CDR3 reads CASSYRDMASPLFF. The genes are TRBV7-9 and TRBJ2-2; a possible D gene is TRBD1 (6 bases). Read coverage stops 3 residues before the CDR3 terminus; the germline J gene supplies the remainder. Per the germline V gene, CDR1 is SEHNR and CDR2 is FQNEAQ (reference sequence). The CDR3 length is 14 residues.

The CDR3 region is CASSPLGTPQETQYF. Incomplete CDR3 DNA: TGTGCCAGCTCACCACTAGGGACTCCACAAGAGACC. This chain connects TRBV18 to TRBJ2-5; tentatively, D is TRBD2 (6 bases). The read ends 3 residues early relative to the CDR3; the germline J gene fills the gap. Trimming shortened V by 1 base and J by 2 bases, and 11 bases separated the two germline ends. The CDR3 totals 15 residues. The germline CDR1 and CDR2 sequences are KGHSH and LQKENI.

About this clone itself: The observed sequence ends 3 residues before the CDR3 terminus, with the missing tail filled in from the germline J gene. This chain uses TRBV5-6 with TRBJ1-3; TRBD1 might be the D (5 bases). V was cut by 4 bases and J by 4 bases, with 15 bases left in between. CDR3 length equals 15 residues. Germline V lookup: CDR1 SGHDT, CDR2 YYEEEE. The CDR3 here is CASSAPPGHGNTIYF. Incomplete CDR3 DNA: TGTGCCAGCAGCGCCCCCCCAGGGCACGGAAACACC.

The CDR3 sequence: CASSLGQGVGEQYF. The covered CDR3 bases are TGTGCCAGCAGCTTGGGACAGGGCGTAGGCGAG. This chain connects TRBV7-9 to TRBJ2-7, with 9 bases aligning to TRBD1. The observed sequence ends 3 residues before the CDR3 terminus, with the missing tail filled in from the germline J gene. Losses at the gene ends were 3 bases for V and 6 bases for J; bases not matched to a gene: 6. Germline V gene lookup returns CDR1 SEHNR and CDR2 FQNEAQ (reference sequence). The CDR3 length is 14 residues.

Concerning this clone itself: The read ends 3 residues shy of where the CDR3 ends; the end is completed using the germline J gene. The chain uses TRBV30 and TRBJ1-1; a possible D gene is TRBD1 (5 bases). The CDR3 has 12 amino acids. Germline CDR1 and CDR2: GTSNPN and SVGIG (reference sequence). Deletions cut 8 bases from V and 1 base from J, with 11 bases between. The CDR3 is CAGGRGNTEAFF. CDR3 bases read: TGTGCCGGGGGGAGGGGGAACACTGAA.

About this clone: The junction and the germline gene differ at one end; a read error may be behind it. Sequencing ends 3 residues short of the CDR3 end; the germline J gene provides the rest. The V call is TRBV4-2, the J call TRBJ2-7, with D unclear. CDR3 length equals 16 residues. CDR1 and CDR2 from the germline V gene are LGHNA and YNFKEQ. CDR3 in amino acids: CASSQDFKGPFYEQYF. CDR3 bases read: TGCGCCAGCAGCCAAGATTTTAAAGGGCCTTTCTACGAG.